The rows below give T cell receptor beta chains drawn from one sample of a study of blood T cell repertoires in COVID-19. Assay used: immunoSEQ multiplex PCR; TCRdb lists only in-frame clones, some missing. The sample holds 250,000 to 350,000 clones, about 89% seen once. Material for sequencing was peripheral blood. These receptors all come from a woman between 55 and 75 years old with acute or convalescent COVID-19. The conserved cysteine and the conserved F or W are not part of the CDR3 here.

>TRBV6-5|TRBJ1-3
ASRPIGASGNTIY
>TRBV18|TRBJ2-4
ASSPTGTGLAKNIQY
>TRBV27|TRBJ2-4
ASSPQGPQILAKNIQY
>TRBV19|TRBJ1-2
ASRVPANYGYT
>TRBV7-9|TRBJ1-1
ASSLKSAGSTEAF
>TRBV7-2|TRBJ1-5
ASSLEVQGTQPQH
>TRBV4-2|TRBJ2-1
ASSQGGPSYNEQF
>TRBV9|TRBJ2-1
ASSAYGQSSSYNEQF
>TRBV6-5|TRBJ2-2
ASSYWQVNTGELF
>TRBV18|TRBJ1-1
ASSPSLNTEAF
>TRBV7-8|TRBJ2-7
ASSLGVGGAGGSSYEQY
>TRBV5-1|TRBJ1-1
ASSLLSDMNTEAF
>TRBV10-3|TRBJ1-6
AISESLITGDNSPLH
>TRBV5-1|TRBJ1-1
ASSSTGGFTEAF
>TRBV29-1|TRBJ2-7
SVTGMAYEQY
>TRBV7-2|TRBJ1-1
ASRPSVRTEAF
>TRBV4-2|TRBJ1-2
ASSQELSYGYT
>TRBV20-1|TRBJ1-2
SARGSYGYT
>TRBV28|TRBJ2-1
ATGGGNEQF
>TRBV4-2|TRBJ1-2
ASSQDLTGGHGYT
>TRBV9|TRBJ2-6
ASSVEQGAGANVLT
>TRBV6-1|TRBJ1-3
ASSEAGGAGNTIY
>TRBV6-5|TRBJ2-7
ASISQRAGGYEQY
>TRBV2|TRBJ2-7
ASSPRTGVAHEQY
>TRBV18|TRBJ2-6
ASSPFRDTVAPGANVLT
>TRBV19|TRBJ1-5
ASSMREAGNQPQH
>TRBV7-9|TRBJ2-7
ASSLSSGPYEQY
>TRBV18|TRBJ1-2
ASSPAETAIYGYT
>TRBV12-5|TRBJ2-5
ASGLTEETQY
>TRBV19|TRBJ2-2
ASSRDRGTGELF
>TRBV10-3|TRBJ1-5
AISETGGNQPQH
>TRBV18|TRBJ2-7
ASQDVGMAYEQY
>TRBV2|TRBJ2-4
ASSGGTSGGHIQY
>TRBV5-4|TRBJ1-2
ASIAGDSGTSNYGYT
>TRBV14|TRBJ1-1
ASSQVEAGFLNTEAF
>TRBV7-2|TRBJ1-6
ASSSTGGNSPLH
>TRBV14|TRBJ1-2
ASSRGEENYGYT
>TRBV5-1|TRBJ1-2
ASSFDRARRYT
>TRBV7-2|TRBJ1-1
ASSLRDYGGQGATEAF
>TRBV24-1|TRBJ2-3
ATSDRTGPTDTQY
>TRBV27|TRBJ1-2
ASSPGTGVNYGYT
>TRBV5-1|TRBJ1-4
ASSLTGIEEKLF
>TRBV28|TRBJ1-2
ASTDTANYGYT
>TRBV6-5|TRBJ1-1
ASRKGTEAF
>TRBV19|TRBJ2-1
ASSSAAGLAFFGEQF
>TRBV6-6|TRBJ2-3
ASRTGDTSTDTQY
>TRBV6-2/TRBV6-3|TRBJ1-6
ASSYSTLRFYNSPLH
>TRBV2|TRBJ2-4
ASSERIRERVKNIQY
>TRBV7-2|TRBJ2-3
ASSGAEGTSTDTQY
>TRBV6-2/TRBV6-3|TRBJ1-1
ASSRRANRGFEAF
>TRBV5-1|TRBJ1-2
ASSLVGGANYGYT
>TRBV28|TRBJ1-1
ASTWGGPGEAF
>TRBV28|TRBJ2-7
ASSGTGTGVYEQY